A single sample is the source of the 2 T cell receptor beta chains below, sequenced in a study of identifying expanded T cells in peripheral blood. The assay was immunoSEQ multiplex PCR, and TCRdb's table has in-frame clones only and misses some. The sample has around 70,000 clones, approximately 87% seen once. Sequenced input: blood. The receptors were gathered from a person between 18 and 69 years old in good health.

The chain uses TRBV4-2 and TRBJ1-1; D is ambiguous. CDR3 size: 14 residues. Trimming shortened V by 3 bases and J by 2 bases, and 10 bases separated the two germline ends. Germline V lookup: CDR1 LGHNA, CDR2 YNFKEQ. The CDR3 bases are TGTGCCAGCAGCCACGGGCAGGCTAACACTGAAGCTTTCTTT. Translation: CASSHGQANTEAFF.

The chain is built from TRBV15 and TRBJ2-1; D gene unclear. The V gene's germline CDR1 is LNHNV and CDR2 YYDKDF (reference sequence). Trimming pared 0 bases from V and 1 base from J, leaving 10 bases between. The CDR3 loop spans 16 amino acids. The CDR3 reads CATSRDRGLSYNEQFF. In DNA form, the CDR3 reads TGTGCCACCAGCAGAGACCGCGGTCTATCCTACAATGAGCAGTTCTTC.